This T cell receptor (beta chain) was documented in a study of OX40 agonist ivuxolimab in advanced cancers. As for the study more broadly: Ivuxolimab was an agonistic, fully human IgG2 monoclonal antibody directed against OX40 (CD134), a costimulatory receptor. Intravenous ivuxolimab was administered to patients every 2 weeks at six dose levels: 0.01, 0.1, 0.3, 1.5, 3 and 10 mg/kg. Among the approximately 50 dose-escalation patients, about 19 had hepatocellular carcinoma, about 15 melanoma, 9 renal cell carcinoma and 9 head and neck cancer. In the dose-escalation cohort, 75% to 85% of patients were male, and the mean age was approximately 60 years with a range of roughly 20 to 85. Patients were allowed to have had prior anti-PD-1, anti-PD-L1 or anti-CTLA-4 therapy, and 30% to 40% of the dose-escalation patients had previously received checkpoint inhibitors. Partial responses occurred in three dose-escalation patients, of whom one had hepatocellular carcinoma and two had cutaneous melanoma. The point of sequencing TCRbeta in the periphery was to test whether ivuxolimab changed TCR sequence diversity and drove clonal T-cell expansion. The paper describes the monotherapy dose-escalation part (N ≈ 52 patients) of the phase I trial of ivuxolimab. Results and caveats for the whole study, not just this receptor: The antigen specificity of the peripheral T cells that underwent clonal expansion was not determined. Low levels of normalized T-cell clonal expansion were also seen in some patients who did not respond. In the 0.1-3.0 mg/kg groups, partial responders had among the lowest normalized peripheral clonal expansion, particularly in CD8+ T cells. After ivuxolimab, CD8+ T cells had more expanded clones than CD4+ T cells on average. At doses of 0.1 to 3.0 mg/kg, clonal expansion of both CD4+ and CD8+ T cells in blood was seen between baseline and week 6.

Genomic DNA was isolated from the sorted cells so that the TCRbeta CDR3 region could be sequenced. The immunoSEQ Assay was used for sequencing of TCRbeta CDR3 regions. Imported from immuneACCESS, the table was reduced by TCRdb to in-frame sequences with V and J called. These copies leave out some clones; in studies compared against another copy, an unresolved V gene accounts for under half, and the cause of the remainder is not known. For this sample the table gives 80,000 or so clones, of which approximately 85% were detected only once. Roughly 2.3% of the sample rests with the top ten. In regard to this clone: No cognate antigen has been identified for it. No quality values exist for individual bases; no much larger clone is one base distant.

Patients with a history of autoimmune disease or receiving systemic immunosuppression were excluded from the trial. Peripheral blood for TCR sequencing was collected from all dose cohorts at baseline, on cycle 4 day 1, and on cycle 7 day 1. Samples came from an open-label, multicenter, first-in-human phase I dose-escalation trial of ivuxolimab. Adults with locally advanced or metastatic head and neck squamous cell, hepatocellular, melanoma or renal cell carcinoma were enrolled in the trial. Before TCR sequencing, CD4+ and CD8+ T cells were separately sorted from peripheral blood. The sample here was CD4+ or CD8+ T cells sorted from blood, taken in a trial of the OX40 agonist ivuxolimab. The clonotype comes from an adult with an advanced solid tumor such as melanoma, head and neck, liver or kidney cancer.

The CDR3 protein sequence reads: CASSSQLQGTNEKLFF. Read as DNA, the sequence is TGTGCCAGCAGCTCTCAATTACAGGGAACTAATGAAAAACTGTTTTTT. The chain joins TRBV5-4 to TRBJ1-4; TRBD1 could be the D gene, as 6 bases match. The germline ends are 13 bases apart after V is trimmed by 3 bases and J by 1 base. As encoded in the germline V gene (reference sequence), CDR1 is SGHNT while CDR2 is YYREEE. The CDR3 goes from the cysteine to the phenylalanine over 16 residues. Just the 48-base CDR3 DNA is kept, in frame starting at base 1.